This T cell receptor beta chain comes out of a study of spatial heterogeneity in lung cancer. Findings of the study overall: In tumors, expanded intratumoral alpha and beta TCR counts tracked mutation counts.

Single TCR cDNA molecules each had their own unique molecular identifier. TCRdb re-called the 5' RACE reads through MiXCR, storing one row per CDR3 protein. This sample yields about 2,600 distinct CDR3 sequences, of which less than 7.5% are seen a single time; 9% to 10% belongs to the top ten. The time point denotes: sample taken at primary tumor resection. This clonotype was detected only once. Its antigen is unidentified. CDR3 size: 12 residues. Looked up from germline, CDR1 is MNHEY and CDR2 is SVGEGT. Trimming removed 10 bases from V and 6 bases from J, with 13 bases in between. The specimen was lung tumor tissue, collected at surgery. The rearrangement uses TRBV6-2 or TRBV6-3 and TRBJ2-4, with D perhaps TRBD1 (5 bases). This receptor was identified in a female donor with early-stage non-small cell lung cancer. The CDR3 is CAISQGVNIQYF. The DNA for the CDR3 is TGTGCCATCTCGCAGGGCGTAAACATTCAGTACTTC.